The entry that follows covers one TCR beta chain sequence. Germline CDR1 reads SGHTA; CDR2 reads FQGNSA. Between the trimmed V and J ends, which lost 4 bases and 8 bases, there was a span of 14 bases. The CDR3 loop spans 13 amino acids. Each CDR3 protein gets one entry after TCRdb re-called the RT-PCR reads with MiXCR. The sample consists of about 680,000 distinct CDR3 sequences, 14% of them appearing once. The chain combines TRBV7-2 with TRBJ1-2; D is perhaps TRBD1 (5 bases). This clonotype was sampled from a female donor in good health, serving as a healthy control. Sequencing was performed on memory CD4+ T cells from blood. The CDR3 DNA reads TGTGCCAGCAGCTGGAGGGACGAGAGGGGCTACACCTTC. It is translated as CASSWRDERGYTF.